The clone carrying this TCR beta chain was counted a few times. Its target is not known. TCRdb independently ran MiXCR on the RACE reads; one entry per CDR3 protein. This sample carries roughly 110,000 distinct CDR3 sequences, 9% to 15% of them seen once, and the ten largest clones take around 1.5%. There are 12 residues in the CDR3. Germline V CDR1 and CDR2: WSHSY, SAAADI. Trimming took off 8 bases at V and 3 bases at J, with 9 bases between the two ends. Described time point: pre-sensitization, week 0. The treatment here: therapeutic diphenylcyclopropenone sensitization with weekly scalp DPC. Those who donated were patients with alopecia, 18 to 70 years of age, and suitable for DPC. This entry is derived from a study of human T cells and chemical hapten exposure. Study-level information: Predominantly women, the patients had alopecia areata, totalis or universalis.

Findings and limits, study-wide: No change in TCRs above 1 in 1000 frequency was produced by DPC sensitization.

The sample here was whole blood, taken in connection with sensitization to the hapten diphenylcyclopropenone (DPC). The V gene is TRBV10-2, the J gene TRBJ2-3; perhaps TRBD2 as D (7 bases). This TCR came from a woman between 50 and 59 years old with alopecia areata. Some clones in this sample may be carry-over from other donors' samples. The CDR3: CASGGATDTQYF. The CDR3 DNA is TGCGCCAGCGGGGGGGCGACAGATACGCAGTATTTT.